This TCR beta chain was recovered during a study of T cells in localized non-small cell lung cancer. General observations from the study: Since sequencing was restricted to only one region of the tumor, intratumor heterogeneity remains a possibility. Longer overall survival was associated with a higher density of T cells in the blood.

Trimming pared 3 bases from V and 12 bases from J, leaving 11 bases between. Per the germline V gene, CDR1 is GTSNPN and CDR2 is SVGIG (reference sequence). The CDR3 totals 11 residues. Assay: immunoSEQ multiplex PCR; the TCRdb copy retains only in-frame clones and omits some. Among approximately 88,000 clones listed, roughly 90% were seen once. To note about this clone: Its antigen is undetermined.

The material sequenced was PBMCs, taken before any cancer treatment. V is TRBV30 and J is TRBJ1-4; no reliable D call. The clonotype was recovered from a woman aged 40 to 75 with stage II squamous cell lung carcinoma. In DNA, the CDR3 is TGTGCCTGGAGCGGTTCTGGACAACTGTTTTTT. Translated: CAWSGSGQLFF.